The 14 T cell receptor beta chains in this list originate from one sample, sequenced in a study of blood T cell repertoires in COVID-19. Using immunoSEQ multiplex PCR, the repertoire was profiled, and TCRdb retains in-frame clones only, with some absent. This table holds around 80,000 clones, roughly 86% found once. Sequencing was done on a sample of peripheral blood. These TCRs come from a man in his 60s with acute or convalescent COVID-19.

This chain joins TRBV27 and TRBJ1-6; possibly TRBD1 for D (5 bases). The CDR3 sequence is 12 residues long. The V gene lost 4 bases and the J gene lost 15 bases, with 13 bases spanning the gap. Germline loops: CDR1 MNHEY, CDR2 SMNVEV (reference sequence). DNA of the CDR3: TGTGCCAGCAGTTCCGCGGGACGAAGCCTCCACTTT. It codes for CASSSAGRSLHF.

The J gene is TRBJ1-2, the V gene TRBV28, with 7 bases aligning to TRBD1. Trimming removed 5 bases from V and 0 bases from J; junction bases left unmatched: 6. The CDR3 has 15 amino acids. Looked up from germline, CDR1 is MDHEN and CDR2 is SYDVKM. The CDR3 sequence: CASSDWDRPNYGYTF. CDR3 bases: TGTGCCAGCAGTGACTGGGACAGACCTAACTATGGCTACACCTTC.

Here the CDR3 reads CASSRVGQGASYEQYF. In nucleotides, the CDR3 is TGCGCCAGCAGCAGGGTCGGACAGGGGGCTTCCTACGAGCAGTACTTC. This chain links TRBV5-1 with TRBJ2-7; TRBD1 matches at 11 bases. There are 16 residues in the CDR3. J was trimmed by 1 base and V by 4 bases; bases with no gene match: 7. Germline values: CDR1 SGHRS, CDR2 YFSETQ.

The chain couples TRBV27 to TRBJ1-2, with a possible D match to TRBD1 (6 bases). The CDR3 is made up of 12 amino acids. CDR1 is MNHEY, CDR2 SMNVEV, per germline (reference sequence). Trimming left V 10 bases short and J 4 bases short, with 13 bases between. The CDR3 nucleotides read TGTGCCAAAACACAGGGTAGCTATGGCTACACCTTC. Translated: CAKTQGSYGYTF.

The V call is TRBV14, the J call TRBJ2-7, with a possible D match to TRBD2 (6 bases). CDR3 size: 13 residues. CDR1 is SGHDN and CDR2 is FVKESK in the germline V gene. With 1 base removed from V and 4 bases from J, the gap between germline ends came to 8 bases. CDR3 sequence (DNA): TGTGCCAGCAGCCAAGTTGCGGGGTACGAGCAGTACTTC. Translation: CASSQVAGYEQYF.

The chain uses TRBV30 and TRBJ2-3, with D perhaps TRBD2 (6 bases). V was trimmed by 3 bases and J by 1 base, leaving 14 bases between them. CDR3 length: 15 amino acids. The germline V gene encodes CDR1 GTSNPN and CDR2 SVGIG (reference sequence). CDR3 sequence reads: CAWSRVGGRTDTQYF. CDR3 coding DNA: TGTGCCTGGAGCCGTGTCGGGGGTCGCACAGATACGCAGTATTTT.

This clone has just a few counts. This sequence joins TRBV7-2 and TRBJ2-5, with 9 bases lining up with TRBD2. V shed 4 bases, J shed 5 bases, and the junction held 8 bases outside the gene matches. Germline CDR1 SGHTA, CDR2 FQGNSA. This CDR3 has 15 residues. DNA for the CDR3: TGTGCCAGCAGCTCCGCCGGGACTAGCATGGAGACCCAGTACTTC. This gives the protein CASSSAGTSMETQYF.

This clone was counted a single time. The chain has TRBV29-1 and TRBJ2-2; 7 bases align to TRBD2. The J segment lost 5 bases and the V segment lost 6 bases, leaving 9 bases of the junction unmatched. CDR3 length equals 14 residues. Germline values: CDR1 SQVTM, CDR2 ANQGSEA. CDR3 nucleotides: TGCAGCGTCCTGACTAGCCTTCTTACCGGGGAGCTGTTTTTT. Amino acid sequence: CSVLTSLLTGELFF.

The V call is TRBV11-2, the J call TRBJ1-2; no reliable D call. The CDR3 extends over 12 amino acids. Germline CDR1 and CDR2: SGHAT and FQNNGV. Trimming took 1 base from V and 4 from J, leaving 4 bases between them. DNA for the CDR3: TGTGCCAGCAGCTTAGGCAGCTATGGCTACACCTTC. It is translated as CASSLGSYGYTF.

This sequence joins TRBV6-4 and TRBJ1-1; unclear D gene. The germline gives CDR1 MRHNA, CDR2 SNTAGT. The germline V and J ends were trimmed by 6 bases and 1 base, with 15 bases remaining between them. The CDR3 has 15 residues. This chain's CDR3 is CASRPNSGWNTEAFF. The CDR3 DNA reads TGTGCCAGCAGGCCCAATTCGGGGTGGAACACTGAAGCTTTCTTT.

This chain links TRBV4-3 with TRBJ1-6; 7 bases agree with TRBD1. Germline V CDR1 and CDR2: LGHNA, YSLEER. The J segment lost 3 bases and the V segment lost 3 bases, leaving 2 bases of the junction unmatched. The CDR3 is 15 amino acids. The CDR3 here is CASSHGTDYNSPLHF. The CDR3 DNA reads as TGCGCCAGCAGCCATGGGACAGACTATAATTCACCCCTCCACTTT.

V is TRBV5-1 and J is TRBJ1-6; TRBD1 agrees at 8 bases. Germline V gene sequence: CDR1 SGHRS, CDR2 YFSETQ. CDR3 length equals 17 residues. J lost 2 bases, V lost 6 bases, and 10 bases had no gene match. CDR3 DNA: TGCGCCAGCACGACAGGGGAAGGGGGACCCTATAATTCACCCCTCCACTTT. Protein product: CASTTGEGGPYNSPLHF.

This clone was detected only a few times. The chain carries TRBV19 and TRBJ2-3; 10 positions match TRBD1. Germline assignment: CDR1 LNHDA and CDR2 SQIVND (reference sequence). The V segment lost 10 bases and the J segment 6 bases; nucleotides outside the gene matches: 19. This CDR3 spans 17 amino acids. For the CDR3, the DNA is TGTGCCACCAGAGTCGGATCGGGGACAGGGGTTAGGGATACGCAGTATTTT. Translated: CATRVGSGTGVRDTQYF.

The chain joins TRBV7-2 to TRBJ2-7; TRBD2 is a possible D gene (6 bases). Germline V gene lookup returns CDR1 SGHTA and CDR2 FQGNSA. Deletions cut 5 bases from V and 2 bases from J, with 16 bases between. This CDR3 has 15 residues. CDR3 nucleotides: TGTGCCAGCAGCCCCTTTTTTGAGCGGGCCTACGAGCAGTACTTC. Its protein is CASSPFFERAYEQYF.